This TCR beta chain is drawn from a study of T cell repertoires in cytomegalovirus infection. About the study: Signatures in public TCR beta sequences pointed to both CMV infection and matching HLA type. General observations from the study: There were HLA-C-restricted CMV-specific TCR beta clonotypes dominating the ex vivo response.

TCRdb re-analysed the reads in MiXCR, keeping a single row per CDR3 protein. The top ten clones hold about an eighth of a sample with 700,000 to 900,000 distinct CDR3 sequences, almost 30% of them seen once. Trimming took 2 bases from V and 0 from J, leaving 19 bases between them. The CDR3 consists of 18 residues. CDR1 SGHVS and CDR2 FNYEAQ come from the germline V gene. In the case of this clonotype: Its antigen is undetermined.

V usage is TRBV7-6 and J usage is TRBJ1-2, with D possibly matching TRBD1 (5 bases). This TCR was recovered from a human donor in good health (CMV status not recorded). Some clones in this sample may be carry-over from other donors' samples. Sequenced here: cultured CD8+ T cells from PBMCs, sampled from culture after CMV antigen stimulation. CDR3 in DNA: TGTGCCAGCAGCTTAAGGGACGGTCCTGAGTTAGCTAACTATGGCTACACCTTC. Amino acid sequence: CASSLRDGPELANYGYTF.